Given below is one T cell receptor beta chain in context. Investigators profiled TCR beta VDJ and CDR3 from genomic DNA template. MiXCR, run by TCRdb on the reads, gives a single entry per CDR3 protein. This repertoire shows about 160,000 distinct CDR3 sequences, about 50% found once; its top ten account for 30% to 40%. The data belong to a study of CD8+CD57+ T cells in acquired aplastic anemia. J lost 3 bases, V lost 3 bases, and 4 bases had no gene match. The CDR3 has 14 residues. Germline loops: CDR1 SGHTA, CDR2 FQGNSA. Before being chosen for sequencing, patients had shown CD8+CD57+ cell expansion by flow cytometry.

The sample taken for sequencing was sorted CD4+, CD8+, or CD8+CD57+ T cells (not recorded which) from PBMCs. The sequence was collected from a human donor with aplastic anemia. This chain uses TRBV7-2 with TRBJ2-7; 8 bases agree with TRBD1. As DNA, the CDR3 is TGTGCCAGCAGCTTCGCACAGGGGGGCTACGAGCAGTACTTC. Encoded protein: CASSFAQGGYEQYF. Based on the CDR3 plus reference TRBV7-2 and TRBJ2-7, the full variable domain is GAGVSQSPSNKVTEKGKDVELRCDPISGHTALYWYRQSLGQGLEFLIYFQGNSAPDKSGLPSDRFSAERTGGSVSTLTIQRTQQEDSAVYLCASSFAQGGYEQYFGPGTRLTVT.